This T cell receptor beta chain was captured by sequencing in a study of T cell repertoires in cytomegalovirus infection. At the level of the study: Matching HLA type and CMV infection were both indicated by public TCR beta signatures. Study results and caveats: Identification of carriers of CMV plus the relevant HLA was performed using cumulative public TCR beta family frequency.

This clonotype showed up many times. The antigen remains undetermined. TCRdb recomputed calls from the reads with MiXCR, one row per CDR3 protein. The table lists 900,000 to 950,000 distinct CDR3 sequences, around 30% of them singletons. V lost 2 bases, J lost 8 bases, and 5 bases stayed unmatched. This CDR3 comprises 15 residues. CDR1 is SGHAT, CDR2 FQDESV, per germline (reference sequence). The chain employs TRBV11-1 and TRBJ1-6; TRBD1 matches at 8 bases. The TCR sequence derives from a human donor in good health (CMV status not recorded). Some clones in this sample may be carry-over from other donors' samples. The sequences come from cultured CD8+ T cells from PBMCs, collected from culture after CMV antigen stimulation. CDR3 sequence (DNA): TGTGCCAGCAGCTTAAGGAGGACAGGGTATTCACCCCTCCACTTT. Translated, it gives CASSLRRTGYSPLHF.